This T cell receptor (beta chain) is from a study of CD8 T cells in Susac syndrome. This CDR3 spans 16 amino acids. J gave up 2 bases and V 3 bases, and 8 bases lay outside the gene matches. Per the germline V gene, CDR1 is DFQATT and CDR2 is SNEGSKA (reference sequence). As controls, healthy donors matched for age and sex were used. With random hexamers, reverse transcription was performed on about 0.45 to 1 ug of RNA. TCRdb fed the immunoSEQ multiplex PCR reads into MiXCR, producing one record per CDR3 protein. The data show 90,000 to 110,000 distinct CDR3 sequences, less than 97% seen once. The source of this sequence is a human donor in good health. Sequenced: CD4+ T cells from PBMCs. This rearrangement joins TRBV20-1 to TRBJ2-5; 11 bases are a match to TRBD1. CDR3 in amino acids: CSASLDRGPWQETQYF. CDR3 DNA sequence: TGCAGTGCTAGCTTGGACAGGGGGCCGTGGCAAGAGACCCAGTACTTC.